Listed here are 23 T cell receptor beta chains from one sample, sequenced in a study of OX40 agonist ivuxolimab in advanced cancers. The assay was immunoSEQ multiplex PCR, and TCRdb's table has in-frame clones only and misses some. Here the sample spans tens of thousands of clones, 75% to 95% being singletons. Sequencing used CD4+ or CD8+ T cells sorted from blood, obtained in a trial of the OX40 agonist ivuxolimab. The source of these receptors is an adult with an advanced solid tumor such as melanoma, head and neck, liver or kidney cancer.

The chain carries TRBV4-1 and TRBJ2-3, with 7 nucleotides matching TRBD1. Germline V lookup: CDR1 MGHRA, CDR2 YSYEKL. With V trimmed by 0 bases and J by 2 bases, 5 bases remained unmatched. The length of the CDR3 is 16 residues. The CDR3 DNA reads TGCGCCAGCAGCCAAGATCGAGGGACAGTCACAGATACGCAGTATTTT. Encoded protein: CASSQDRGTVTDTQYF.

The gene calls are TRBV5-1 and TRBJ2-3, with D possibly TRBD1 on 6 matching bases. V was trimmed by 5 bases and J by 5 bases, leaving 9 bases between them. The CDR3 loop spans 12 amino acids. Per the germline V gene, CDR1 is SGHRS and CDR2 is YFSETQ. The CDR3 reads CASRWDKDTQYF. The CDR3 nucleotides read TGCGCCAGCAGATGGGACAAAGATACGCAGTATTTT.

The gene calls are TRBV28 and TRBJ2-1, with D perhaps TRBD2 (6 bases). Trimming shortened V by 6 bases and J by 3 bases, and 9 bases separated the two germline ends. CDR3 size: 13 residues. Germline V gives CDR1 MDHEN, CDR2 SYDVKM. CDR3 DNA sequence: TGTGCCAGCAGAGAGACTAGCTACAATGAGCAGTTCTTC. Translation: CASRETSYNEQFF.

This clone appeared once. The chain couples TRBV18 to TRBJ2-1; D not certain. Trimming left V 0 bases short and J 6 bases short, with 9 bases between. The CDR3 contains 14 residues. The V gene's germline CDR1 is KGHSH and CDR2 LQKENI. The CDR3 sequence: CASSPPMAINEQFF. In nucleotides, the CDR3 is TGTGCCAGCTCACCACCGATGGCCATCAATGAGCAGTTCTTC.

The V gene is TRBV5-4, the J gene TRBJ2-5; 9 bases match TRBD2. Germline V gene lookup returns CDR1 SGHNT and CDR2 YYREEE (reference sequence). Trimming took 3 bases from V and 4 from J; bases not matched to a gene: 10. The CDR3 has 16 residues. The CDR3 spells CASSYGLARRGETQYF. The CDR3 DNA follows: TGTGCCAGCAGCTACGGACTAGCGAGGAGAGGAGAGACCCAGTACTTC.

The chain carries TRBV7-6 and TRBJ1-5; D unresolved. Between the trimmed V and J ends, which lost 5 bases and 1 base, there was a span of 9 bases. The CDR3 spans 14 residues. Germline V gives CDR1 SGHVS, CDR2 FNYEAQ. This CDR3 is CASSGKGSNQPQHF. The CDR3 nucleotides are TGTGCCAGCAGCGGTAAGGGAAGCAATCAGCCCCAGCATTTT.

The V gene is TRBV7-2, the J gene TRBJ2-1; 8 nucleotides match TRBD2. J lost 4 bases, V lost 2 bases, and 4 bases had no gene match. There are 15 residues in the CDR3. Germline assignment: CDR1 SGHTA and CDR2 FQGNSA. The CDR3: CASSLRSSGYNEQFF. DNA of the CDR3: TGTGCCAGCAGCTTAAGGTCTAGCGGGTACAATGAGCAGTTCTTC.

This chain uses TRBV27 with TRBJ2-6; 10 positions match TRBD2. With V trimmed by 5 bases and J by 3 bases, 16 bases remained unmatched. CDR3 length: 20 residues. CDR1 and CDR2 (germline): MNHEY, SMNVEV (reference sequence). The DNA of the CDR3 is TGTGCCAGCAGTACGCGAATGAGGCTAGCGGGAGTGGATGGGGCCAACGTCCTGACTTTC. It specifies CASSTRMRLAGVDGANVLTF.

V is TRBV10-1 and J is TRBJ2-5; 8 nucleotides agree with TRBD1. The length of the CDR3 is 13 residues. The V and J ends lost 5 bases and 10 bases, in that order; junction bases with no gene match: 9. Germline-derived CDR1 and CDR2 are WNHNN and SYGVQD (reference sequence). CDR3 sequence reads: CASSLIRQGSQYF. The CDR3 nucleotides read TGCGCCAGCAGTCTTATTCGACAGGGGAGCCAGTACTTC.

The V gene is TRBV6-6, the J gene TRBJ2-3; D is uncertain. CDR1 MNHNY and CDR2 SVGAGI come from the germline V gene (reference sequence). This CDR3 has 13 amino acids. With 7 bases removed from V and 5 bases from J, the gap between germline ends came to 13 bases. CDR3 sequence (DNA): TGTGCCAGCAAAGAGGACCGGATAGATACGCAGTATTTT. This codes for CASKEDRIDTQYF.

The chain joins TRBV15 to TRBJ2-1; 7 bases are a match to TRBD2. The germline V gene has CDR1 LNHNV and CDR2 YYDKDF (reference sequence). Trimming removed 1 base from V and 8 bases from J; junction bases left unmatched: 11. The CDR3 extends over 16 amino acids. Here the CDR3 reads CATSRVGGRANDEQFF. The CDR3, as DNA: TGTGCCACCAGCAGAGTTGGTGGGAGGGCCAACGATGAGCAGTTCTTC.

The V gene is TRBV10-3, the J gene TRBJ2-2; tentatively, D is TRBD2 (6 bases). Trimming shortened V by 7 bases and J by 0 bases, and 9 bases separated the two germline ends. Germline V gene sequence: CDR1 ENHRY, CDR2 SYGVKD. The CDR3 extends over 14 amino acids. The DNA of the CDR3 is TGTGCCATCAAGGCGGGGCCGAACACCGGGGAGCTGTTTTTT. Its protein is CAIKAGPNTGELFF.

The chain combines TRBV12-5 with TRBJ2-5, with TRBD1 matching over 8 bases. Germline values: CDR1 LGHNT, CDR2 FRNRAP. The length of the CDR3 is 14 residues. With 2 bases clipped from V and 4 bases from J, the junction kept 3 bases outside the gene matches. CDR3 coding DNA: TGTGCTAGTGGTTTGACGACAGGGGTAGAGACCCAGTACTTC. It yields the protein CASGLTTGVETQYF.

The chain has TRBV5-1 and TRBJ2-3, with TRBD1 identical over 8 bases. Germline V lookup: CDR1 SGHRS, CDR2 YFSETQ. V shed 3 bases, J shed 4 bases, and the junction held 10 bases outside the gene matches. CDR3 size: 16 residues. CDR3 in amino acids: CASSSWDSGGSDTQYF. The DNA for the CDR3 is TGCGCCAGCAGCTCCTGGGACTCAGGGGGCTCAGATACGCAGTATTTT.

This clone has just one count. The gene calls are TRBV9 and TRBJ1-2, with TRBD1 identical over 8 bases. CDR1 SGDLS and CDR2 YYNGEE come from the germline V gene. CDR3 size: 15 residues. The V and J ends lost 6 bases and 0 bases, in that order; junction bases with no gene match: 7. The CDR3 DNA is TGTGCCAGCACCCTTCAGGGGGCTTCTAACTATGGCTACACCTTC. Its protein product is CASTLQGASNYGYTF.

V gene TRBV15 combines with J gene TRBJ2-7; D is uncertain. Trimming took off 1 base at V and 2 bases at J, with 9 bases between the two ends. This CDR3 is built from 14 residues. In germline, CDR1 is LNHNV, CDR2 YYDKDF (reference sequence). The CDR3 loop is CATSRGPTAYEQYF. In DNA, the CDR3 is TGTGCCACCAGCAGAGGGCCGACGGCCTACGAGCAGTACTTC. The full variable domain, in which reference TRBV15 and TRBJ2-7 provide the parts outside the CDR3, is DAMVIQNPRYQVTQFGKPVTLSCSQTLNHNVMYWYQQKSSQAPKLLFHYYDKDFNNEADTPDNFQSRRPNTSFCFLDIRSPGLGDTAMYLCATSRGPTAYEQYFGPGTRLTVT.

V and J are TRBV10-1 and TRBJ2-7, with D tentatively TRBD2 (5 bases). The V gene lost 5 bases and the J gene lost 5 bases, with 22 bases spanning the gap. The CDR3 runs to 16 residues. Germline V lookup: CDR1 WNHNN, CDR2 SYGVQD (reference sequence). For the CDR3, the DNA is TGCGCCAGCAGTCCGACCTCCCTGATGGCGCGGGACGAGCAGTACTTC. Amino acids: CASSPTSLMARDEQYF.

Worth noting for this clone: Compared with germline, one end of the junction differs, possibly owing to a read error. This sample includes further DNA sequences coding for the same CDR3. The chain recombines TRBV5-1 with TRBJ2-3; D unresolved. Germline V gene lookup returns CDR1 SGHRS and CDR2 YFSETQ. This CDR3 has 15 amino acids. CDR3 DNA sequence: TGCGCCAGCAGCTTAGGGTCGTTTAGCACAGATACGCAATATTTT. Translated, it gives CASSLGSFSTDTQYF.

This chain links TRBV6-6 with TRBJ1-1; D remains ambiguous. CDR1 is MNHNY, CDR2 SVGAGI, per germline (reference sequence). CDR3 length: 15 residues. V was shortened by 6 bases and J by 4 bases, with 18 bases between the two germline ends. The CDR3 sequence: CASSSSRRRVTEAFF. The CDR3 DNA is TGTGCCAGCAGCTCTTCACGCCGGAGAGTCACTGAAGCTTTCTTT.

On this clone itself: Germline is not matched at one junction end, which may reflect a read error. CDR3 coding DNA: TGTGCATGGATGACTAGCGCCGGGCACGAGCAGTACTTC. Its protein product is CAWMTSAGHEQYF. The chain has TRBV30 and TRBJ2-7; 8 bases align to TRBD2. The CDR3 covers 13 residues. Germline CDR1 is GTSNPN and CDR2 is SVGIG (reference sequence).

The gene calls are TRBV6-4 and TRBJ2-1; D is unclear. Germline V lookup: CDR1 MRHNA, CDR2 SNTAGT. This CDR3 is built from 13 residues. The germline V and J ends were trimmed by 2 bases and 5 bases, with 7 bases remaining between them. The CDR3 DNA reads as TGTGCCAGCAGTGACCCCCCTCACAATGAGCAGTTCTTC. Protein sequence: CASSDPPHNEQFF.

The J gene is TRBJ1-3, the V gene TRBV9; D uncertain. This CDR3 is built from 16 residues. With 0 bases removed from V and 0 bases from J, the gap between germline ends came to 10 bases. From germline, CDR1 is SGDLS and CDR2 YYNGEE. The CDR3 is CASSVAIDPSGNTIYF. The CDR3 region has the DNA TGTGCCAGCAGCGTAGCTATTGACCCCTCTGGAAACACCATATATTTT.

The genes are TRBV27 and TRBJ2-2; 12 positions agree with TRBD2. The V and J ends lost 4 bases and 5 bases, in that order; junction bases with no gene match: 5. Germline V lookup: CDR1 MNHEY, CDR2 SMNVEV (reference sequence). The CDR3 length is 16 residues. CDR3 in DNA: TGTGCCAGCAGTTCCGGACTAGCGGGATCAACCGGGGAGCTGTTTTTT. It codes for CASSSGLAGSTGELFF.